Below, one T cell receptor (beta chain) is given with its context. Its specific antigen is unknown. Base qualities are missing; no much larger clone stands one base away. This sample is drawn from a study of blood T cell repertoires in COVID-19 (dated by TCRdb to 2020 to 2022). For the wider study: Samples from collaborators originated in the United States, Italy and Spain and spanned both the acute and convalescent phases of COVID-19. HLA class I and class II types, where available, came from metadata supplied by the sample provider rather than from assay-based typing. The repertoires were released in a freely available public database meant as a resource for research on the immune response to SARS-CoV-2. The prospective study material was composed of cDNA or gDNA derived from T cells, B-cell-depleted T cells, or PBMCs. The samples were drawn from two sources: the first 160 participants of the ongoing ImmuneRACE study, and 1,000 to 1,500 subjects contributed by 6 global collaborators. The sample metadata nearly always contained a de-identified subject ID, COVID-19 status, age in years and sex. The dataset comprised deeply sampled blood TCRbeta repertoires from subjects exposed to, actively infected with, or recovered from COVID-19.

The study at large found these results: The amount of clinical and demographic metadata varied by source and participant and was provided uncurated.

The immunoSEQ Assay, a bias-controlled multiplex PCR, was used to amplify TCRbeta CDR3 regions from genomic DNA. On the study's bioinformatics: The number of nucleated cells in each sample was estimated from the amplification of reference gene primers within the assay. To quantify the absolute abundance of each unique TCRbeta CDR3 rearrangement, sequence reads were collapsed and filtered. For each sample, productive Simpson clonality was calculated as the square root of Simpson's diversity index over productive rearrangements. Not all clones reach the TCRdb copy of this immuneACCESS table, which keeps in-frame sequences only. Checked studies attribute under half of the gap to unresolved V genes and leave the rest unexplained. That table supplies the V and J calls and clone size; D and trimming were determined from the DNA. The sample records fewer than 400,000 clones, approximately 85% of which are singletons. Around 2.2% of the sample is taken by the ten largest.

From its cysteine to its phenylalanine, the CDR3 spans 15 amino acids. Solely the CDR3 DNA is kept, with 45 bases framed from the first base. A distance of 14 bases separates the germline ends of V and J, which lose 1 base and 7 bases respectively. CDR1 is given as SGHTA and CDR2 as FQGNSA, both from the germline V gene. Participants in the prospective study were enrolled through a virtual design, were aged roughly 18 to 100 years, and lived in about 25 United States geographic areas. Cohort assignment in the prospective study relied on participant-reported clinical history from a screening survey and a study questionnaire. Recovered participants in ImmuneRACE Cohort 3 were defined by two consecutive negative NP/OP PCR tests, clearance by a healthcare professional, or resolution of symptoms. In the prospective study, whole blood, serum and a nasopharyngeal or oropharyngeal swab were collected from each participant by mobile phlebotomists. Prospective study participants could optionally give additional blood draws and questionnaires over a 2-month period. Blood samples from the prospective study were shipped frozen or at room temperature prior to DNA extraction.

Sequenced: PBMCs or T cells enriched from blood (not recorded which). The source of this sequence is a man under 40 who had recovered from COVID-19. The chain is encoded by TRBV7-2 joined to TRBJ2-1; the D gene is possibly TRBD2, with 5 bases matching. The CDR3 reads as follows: CASSLGVFGGNEQFF. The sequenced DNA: TGTGCCAGCAGCTTAGGAGTCTTTGGCGGGAATGAGCAGTTCTTC.